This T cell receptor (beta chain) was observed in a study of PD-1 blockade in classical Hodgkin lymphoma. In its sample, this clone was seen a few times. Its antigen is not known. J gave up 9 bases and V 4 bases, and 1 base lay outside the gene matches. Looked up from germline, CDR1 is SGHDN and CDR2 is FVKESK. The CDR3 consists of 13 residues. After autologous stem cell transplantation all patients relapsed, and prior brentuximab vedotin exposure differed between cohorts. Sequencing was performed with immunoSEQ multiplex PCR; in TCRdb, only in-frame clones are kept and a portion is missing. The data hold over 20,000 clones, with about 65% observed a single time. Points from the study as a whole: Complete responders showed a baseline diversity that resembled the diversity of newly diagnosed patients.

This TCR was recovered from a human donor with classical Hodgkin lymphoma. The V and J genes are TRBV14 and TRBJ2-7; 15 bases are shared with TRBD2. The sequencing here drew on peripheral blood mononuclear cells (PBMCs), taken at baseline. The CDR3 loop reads CASSRGLAGGQYF. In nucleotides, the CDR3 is TGTGCCAGCAGCCGGGGACTAGCGGGAGGGCAGTACTTC.